Following are 21 T cell receptor beta chains from one sample sequenced in a study of shared clonotypes between healthy human individuals (dated by TCRdb to 2018 to 2021). Receptor amplification or capture employed the immunoSEQ multiplex PCR assay. Drawn from immuneACCESS, this table holds only the in-frame rearrangements with V and J called that TCRdb kept. Clones are partly lost; checked studies trace under half to an unresolved V gene and leave the rest unexplained. This sample holds some 2 million clones; 85% to 95% were observed only once. Together, the top ten hold about 0.13% of the sample. The material sequenced was naive CD4+ T cells sorted from blood. This specimen's cell subset or site label, per the study, means: CD45RA+ positively selected. These receptors all stem from a man between 18 and 29 years old in good health.

The chain combines TRBV18 with TRBJ1-1, with a tentative D call TRBD1 (6 bases). CDR1 is KGHSH, CDR2 LQKENI, per germline. The CDR3 totals 13 residues. V gave up 6 bases and J gave up 3 bases, with 11 bases separating them. The CDR3 coding sequence is TGTGCCAGCTCCCCCCAGGGGCACACTGAAGCTTTCTTT. Translated: CASSPQGHTEAFF.

The chain couples TRBV5-1 to TRBJ2-3; 7 bases fit TRBD1. This CDR3 is built from 17 residues. J lost 4 bases, V lost 4 bases, and 15 bases had no gene match. Germline CDR1 SGHRS, CDR2 YFSETQ. This chain's CDR3 is CASSPLPTGASADTQYF. CDR3 DNA sequence: TGCGCCAGCAGCCCCCTCCCAACAGGGGCAAGCGCAGATACGCAGTATTTT.

The chain joins TRBV13 to TRBJ2-7; 8 bases fit TRBD1. The CDR3 totals 20 residues. Germline CDR1 reads PRHDT; CDR2 reads FYEKMQ (reference sequence). After removal of 1 base from V and 0 bases from J, the junction contained 17 bases not matched to a gene. The CDR3 DNA follows: TGTGCCAGCAGCTTAGAAAGAGACAGGGGCCCGAAGTTGAGCTCCTACGAGCAGTACTTC. Translating gives CASSLERDRGPKLSSYEQYF.

The table lists this clone with a count of one. Other nucleotide sequences in the sample specify the same CDR3. The chain carries TRBV6-5 and TRBJ1-1, with 7 nucleotides matching TRBD1. The CDR3 is 15 amino acids. The junction had 2 bases not matched to a gene; V was cut back by 1 base and J by 0 bases. CDR1 and CDR2 (germline): MNHEY, SVGAGI. CDR3 in amino acids: CASSYYGTVNTEAFF. In DNA, the CDR3 is TGTGCCAGCAGTTACTACGGGACAGTGAACACTGAAGCTTTCTTT.

The V and J genes are TRBV7-8 and TRBJ1-6, with TRBD1 as a possible D gene (5 bases). The CDR3 is 15 residues long. V lost 1 base and J 8 bases, leaving 12 bases between the germline ends. Per germline, CDR1 SGHVS and CDR2 FQNEAQ. In nucleotides, the CDR3 is TGTGCCAGCAGCTTAGTAGGCACGGGGGATTCACCCCTCCACTTT. Its translation is CASSLVGTGDSPLHF.

The V gene is TRBV29-1, the J gene TRBJ1-1; TRBD1 agrees at 7 bases. Germline values: CDR1 SQVTM, CDR2 ANQGSEA. Trimming took 4 bases from V and 5 from J; bases not matched to a gene: 4. The CDR3 has 12 amino acids. The CDR3 DNA sequence: TGCAGCGTTGGAGGGGGCGGGACTGAAGCTTTCTTT. The encoded protein is CSVGGGGTEAFF.

Concerning this clone: Other DNA sequences within the sample encode an identical CDR3. The chain combines TRBV6-6 with TRBJ1-2, with unresolved D. The CDR3 is made up of 13 amino acids. V lost 9 bases and J lost 0, with 11 bases in between. CDR1 is MNHNY and CDR2 is SVGAGI in the germline V gene (reference sequence). CDR3 sequence: CASRTGANYGYTF. The CDR3 DNA sequence: TGTGCCAGTCGGACGGGAGCTAACTATGGCTACACCTTC.

The chain recombines TRBV6-6 with TRBJ2-1; 12 bases line up with TRBD2. V lost 5 bases to trimming and J lost 12 bases; unmatched junction nucleotides: 11. CDR3 length: 15 residues. Germline V gene data show CDR1 as MNHNY and CDR2 as SVGAGI (reference sequence). The CDR3 DNA sequence: TGTGCCAGCAGTGACCTAGCGGGAGGGCCAACTCGGCAGTTCTTC. Its protein is CASSDLAGGPTRQFF.

This clone was detected once. Different DNA sequences within this sample yield the same CDR3. This chain links TRBV2 with TRBJ1-4; no reliable D call. The CDR3 covers 13 residues. Germline values: CDR1 SNHLY, CDR2 FYNNEI. The V end was cut by 4 bases, the J end by 2 bases, with 5 bases between. CDR3 bases: TGTGCCAGCAGTGGAGGGACTAATGAAAAACTGTTTTTT. Its protein is CASSGGTNEKLFF.

The chain is built from TRBV6-1 and TRBJ1-1; 8 nucleotides align to TRBD1. The germline V gene encodes CDR1 MNHNS and CDR2 SASEGT. The CDR3 runs to 17 residues. V shed 1 base, J shed 4 bases, and the junction held 11 bases outside the gene matches. CDR3 sequence (DNA): TGTGCCAGCAGTGAAGGCTGGGGCAGGGGGCAACCCACTGAAGCTTTCTTT. The encoded protein is CASSEGWGRGQPTEAFF.

This chain uses TRBV27 with TRBJ1-1, with D uncertain. The V gene's germline CDR1 is MNHEY and CDR2 SMNVEV (reference sequence). The germline V and J ends were trimmed by 0 bases and 1 base, with 9 bases remaining between them. This CDR3 is built from 15 residues. The CDR3 loop reads CASSLSTAQNTEAFF. Written as DNA, the CDR3 is TGTGCCAGCAGTTTATCAACAGCACAGAACACTGAAGCTTTCTTT.

The chain employs TRBV27 and TRBJ2-3, with D possibly being TRBD1 (7 bases). The CDR3 totals 17 residues. Germline V gives CDR1 MNHEY, CDR2 SMNVEV (reference sequence). V was shortened by 4 bases and J by 2 bases, with 19 bases between the two germline ends. CDR3 region: CASSSPGDSVNTDTQYF. Written as DNA, the CDR3 is TGTGCCAGCAGTTCCCCGGGGGACAGTGTTAACACAGATACGCAGTATTTT.

This clone was seen a few times. Other nucleotide sequences from this sample produce the same CDR3. The chain employs TRBV6-6 and TRBJ1-2, with D tentatively TRBD1 (5 bases). The CDR3 consists of 13 residues. Germline-derived CDR1 and CDR2 are MNHNY and SVGAGI (reference sequence). The V end lost 2 bases, the J end lost 3 bases, and 7 bases lay between the germline ends. The CDR3: CASSYGGDYGYTF. The CDR3 nucleotides are TGTGCCAGCAGTTACGGGGGGGACTATGGCTACACCTTC.

The chain's CDR3 is CASSESSTGGYTF. CDR3 coding DNA: TGTGCCAGCAGTGAGTCGAGTACGGGGGGCTACACCTTC. V and J are TRBV2 and TRBJ1-2; D gene uncertain. Trimming pared 3 bases from V and 8 bases from J, leaving 13 bases between. This CDR3 region has 13 residues. Germline loops: CDR1 SNHLY, CDR2 FYNNEI.

The chain joins TRBV5-1 to TRBJ1-1; D remains ambiguous. The CDR3 spans 13 residues. Germline V lookup: CDR1 SGHRS, CDR2 YFSETQ. V was cut by 5 bases and J by 0 bases, with 8 bases left in between. The DNA for the CDR3 is TGCGCCAGCAGACCCGACGTGAACACTGAAGCTTTCTTT. Protein product: CASRPDVNTEAFF.

The chain has TRBV9 and TRBJ1-1; D call uncertain. V was pared by 2 bases and J by 1 base, with 15 bases between. There are 16 residues in the CDR3. Germline V gives CDR1 SGDLS, CDR2 YYNGEE. The CDR3 DNA sequence: TGTGCCAGCAGCGTCTCCCAAGGACTGAAGAACACTGAAGCTTTCTTT. Translated, it gives CASSVSQGLKNTEAFF.

The rearrangement uses TRBV5-6 and TRBJ2-2; 7 bases fit TRBD1. Per germline, CDR1 SGHDT and CDR2 YYEEEE. V shed 4 bases, J shed 4 bases, and the junction held 10 bases outside the gene matches. The CDR3 length is 16 residues. For the CDR3, the DNA is TGTGCCAGCAGCCTCTTCGGGCAGGGGGTCACCGGGGAGCTGTTTTTT. Amino acids: CASSLFGQGVTGELFF.

This chain uses TRBV23-1 with TRBJ1-6; D is ambiguous. TRBV23-1 is recorded as an ORF, its role being uncertain. The CDR3 is 15 amino acids. Trimming cost V 0 bases and J 6 bases, with 9 bases left between them. CDR3 in amino acids: CASSQSNLGNSPLHF. DNA for the CDR3: TGCGCCAGCAGTCAATCAAACTTAGGTAATTCACCCCTCCACTTT.

The chain employs TRBV9 and TRBJ1-3, with D perhaps matching TRBD1 (6 bases). The germline gives CDR1 SGDLS, CDR2 YYNGEE. The CDR3 is 16 amino acids. V was cut by 4 bases and J by 0 bases, with 14 bases left in between. The chain's CDR3 is CASSPGGLFSGNTIYF. As DNA, the CDR3 is TGTGCCAGCAGCCCTGGGGGCCTATTCTCTGGAAACACCATATATTTT.

This sequence joins TRBV18 and TRBJ1-1; a weak D match, TRBD1 (6 bases). From germline, CDR1 is KGHSH and CDR2 LQKENI. V was shortened by 0 bases and J by 5 bases, with 13 bases between the two germline ends. CDR3 length: 15 residues. The CDR3 coding sequence is TGTGCCAGCTCACCACCGCAGGGGCGGTGGACTGAAGCTTTCTTT. Protein product: CASSPPQGRWTEAFF.

The chain employs TRBV20-1 and TRBJ2-3; D unresolved. The V end lost 5 bases, the J end lost 2 bases, and 5 bases lay between the germline ends. Germline-derived CDR1 and CDR2 are DFQATT and SNEGSKA (reference sequence). The CDR3 spans 11 residues. The CDR3, as DNA: TGCAGTGCTGCTCTCACAGATACGCAGTATTTT. It specifies CSAALTDTQYF.